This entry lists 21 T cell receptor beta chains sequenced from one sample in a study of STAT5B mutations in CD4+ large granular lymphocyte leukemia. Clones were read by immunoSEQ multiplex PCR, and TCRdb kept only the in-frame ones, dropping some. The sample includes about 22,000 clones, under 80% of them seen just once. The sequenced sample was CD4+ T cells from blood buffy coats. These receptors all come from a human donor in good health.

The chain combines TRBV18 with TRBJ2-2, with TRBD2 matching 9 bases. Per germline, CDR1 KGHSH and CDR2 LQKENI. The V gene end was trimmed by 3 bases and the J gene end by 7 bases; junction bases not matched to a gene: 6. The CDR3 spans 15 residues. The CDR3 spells CASSPGSGRVGELFF. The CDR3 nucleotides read TGTGCCAGCTCACCGGGTAGCGGGAGAGTCGGGGAGCTGTTTTTT.

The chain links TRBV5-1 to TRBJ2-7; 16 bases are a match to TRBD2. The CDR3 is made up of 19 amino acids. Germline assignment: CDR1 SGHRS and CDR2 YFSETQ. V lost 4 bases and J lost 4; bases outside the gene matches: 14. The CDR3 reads CASSLWGTSGRAGSYEQYF. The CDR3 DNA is TGCGCCAGCAGCCTATGGGGGACTAGCGGGAGGGCCGGTTCTTACGAGCAGTACTTC. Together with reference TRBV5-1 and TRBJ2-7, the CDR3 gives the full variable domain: KAGVTQTPRYLIKTRGQQVTLSCSPISGHRSVSWYQQTPGQGLQFLFEYFSETQRNKGNFPGRFSGRQFSNSRSEMNVSTLELGDSALYLCASSLWGTSGRAGSYEQYFGPGTRLTVT.

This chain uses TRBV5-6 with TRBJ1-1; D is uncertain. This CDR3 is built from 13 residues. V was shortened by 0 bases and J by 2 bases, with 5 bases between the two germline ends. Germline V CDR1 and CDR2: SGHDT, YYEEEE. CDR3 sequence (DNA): TGTGCCAGCAGCTTGGCCCTAAACACTGAAGCTTTCTTT. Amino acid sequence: CASSLALNTEAFF. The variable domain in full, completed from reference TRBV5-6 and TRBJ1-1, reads DAGVTQSPTHLIKTRGQQVTLRCSPKSGHDTVSWYQQALGQGPQFIFQYYEEEERQRGNFPDRFSGHQFPNYSSELNVNALLLGDSALYLCASSLALNTEAFFGQGTRLTVV.

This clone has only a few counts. CDR3 DNA: TGTGCCAGCAGCCTGGTGGGACAGGGGGCGGCCTATGGCTACACCTTC. It yields the protein CASSLVGQGAAYGYTF. The chain has TRBV5-5 and TRBJ1-2; 12 positions agree with TRBD1. Germline assignment: CDR1 SGHKS and CDR2 YYEKEE (reference sequence). The CDR3 totals 16 residues. V shed 4 bases, J shed 4 bases, and the junction held 8 bases outside the gene matches.

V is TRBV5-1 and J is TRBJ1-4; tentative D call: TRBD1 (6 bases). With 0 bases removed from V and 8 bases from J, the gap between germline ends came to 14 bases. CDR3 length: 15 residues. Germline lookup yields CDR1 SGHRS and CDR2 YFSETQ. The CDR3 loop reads CASSLGGAGAEKLFF. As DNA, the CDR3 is TGCGCCAGCAGCTTGGGTGGAGCAGGGGCCGAAAAACTGTTTTTT.

CDR3: CAWSVGLDQPQHF. The CDR3, as DNA: TGTGCCTGGAGTGTAGGGCTTGATCAGCCCCAGCATTTT. This rearrangement joins TRBV30 to TRBJ1-5; D unclear. CDR3 length equals 13 residues. V was clipped by 0 bases and J by 5 bases, with 8 bases between them. Germline-derived CDR1 and CDR2 are GTSNPN and SVGIG (reference sequence).

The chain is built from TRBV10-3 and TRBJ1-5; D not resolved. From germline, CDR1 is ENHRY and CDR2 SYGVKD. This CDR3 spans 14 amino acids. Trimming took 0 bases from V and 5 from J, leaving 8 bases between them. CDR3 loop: CAISESARDQPQHF. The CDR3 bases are TGTGCCATCAGTGAGTCGGCCCGAGATCAGCCCCAGCATTTT.

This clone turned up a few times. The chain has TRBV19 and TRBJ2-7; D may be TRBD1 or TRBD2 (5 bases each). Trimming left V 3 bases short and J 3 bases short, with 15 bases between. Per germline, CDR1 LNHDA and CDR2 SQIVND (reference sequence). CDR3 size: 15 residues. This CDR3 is CASSILSGTYYEQYF. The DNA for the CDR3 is TGTGCCAGTAGTATCTTATCAGGGACCTACTACGAGCAGTACTTC.

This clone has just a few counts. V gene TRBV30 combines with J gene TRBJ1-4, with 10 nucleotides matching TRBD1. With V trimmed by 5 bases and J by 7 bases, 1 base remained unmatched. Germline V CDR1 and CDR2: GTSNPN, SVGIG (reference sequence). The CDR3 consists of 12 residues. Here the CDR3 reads CAWGQGGEKLFF. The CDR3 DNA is TGTGCCTGGGGACAGGGGGGTGAAAAACTGTTTTTT.

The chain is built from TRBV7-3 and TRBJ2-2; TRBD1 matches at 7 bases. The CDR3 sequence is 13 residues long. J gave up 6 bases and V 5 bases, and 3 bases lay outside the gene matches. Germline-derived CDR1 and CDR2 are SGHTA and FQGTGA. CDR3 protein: CASSRTGPGELFF. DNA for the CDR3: TGTGCCAGCAGCCGGACAGGTCCCGGGGAGCTGTTTTTT.

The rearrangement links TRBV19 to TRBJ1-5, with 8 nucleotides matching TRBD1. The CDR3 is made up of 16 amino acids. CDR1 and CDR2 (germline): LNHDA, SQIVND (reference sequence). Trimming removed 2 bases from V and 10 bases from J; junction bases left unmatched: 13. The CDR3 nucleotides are TGTGCCAGTAGTATAAAAGGGGCGACAGGGGCAGGACCCCAGCATTTT. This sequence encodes CASSIKGATGAGPQHF.

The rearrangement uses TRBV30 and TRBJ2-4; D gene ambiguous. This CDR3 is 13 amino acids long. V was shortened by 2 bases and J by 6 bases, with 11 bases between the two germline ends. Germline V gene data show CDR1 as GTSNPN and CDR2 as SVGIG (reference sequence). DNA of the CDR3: TGTGCCTGGAGTATCCCGGAGATAAACATTCAGTACTTC. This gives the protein CAWSIPEINIQYF.

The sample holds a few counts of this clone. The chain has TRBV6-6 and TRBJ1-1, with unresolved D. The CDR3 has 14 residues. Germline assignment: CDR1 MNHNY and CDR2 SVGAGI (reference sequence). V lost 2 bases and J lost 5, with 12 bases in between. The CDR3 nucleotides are TGTGCCAGCAGTTACCCGGACGGCGGGACTGAAGCTTTCTTT. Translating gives CASSYPDGGTEAFF.

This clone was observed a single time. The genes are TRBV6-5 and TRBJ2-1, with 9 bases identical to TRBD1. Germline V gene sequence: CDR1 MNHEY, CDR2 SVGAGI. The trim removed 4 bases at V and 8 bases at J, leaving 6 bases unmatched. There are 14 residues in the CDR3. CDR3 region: CASSLTGGAYEQFF. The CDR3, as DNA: TGTGCCAGCAGTTTGACAGGGGGGGCCTATGAGCAGTTCTTC.

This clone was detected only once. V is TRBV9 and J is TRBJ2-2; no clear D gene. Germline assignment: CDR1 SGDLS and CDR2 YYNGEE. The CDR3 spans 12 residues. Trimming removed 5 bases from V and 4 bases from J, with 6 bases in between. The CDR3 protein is CASSIATGELFF. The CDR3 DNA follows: TGTGCCAGCAGTATAGCCACCGGGGAGCTGTTTTTT.

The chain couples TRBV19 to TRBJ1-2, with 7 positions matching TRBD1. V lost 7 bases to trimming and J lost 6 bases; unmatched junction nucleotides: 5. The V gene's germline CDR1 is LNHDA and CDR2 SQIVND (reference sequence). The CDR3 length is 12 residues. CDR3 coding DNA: TGTGCCAGTAACGACAGGGTCCATGGCTACACCTTC. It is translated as CASNDRVHGYTF. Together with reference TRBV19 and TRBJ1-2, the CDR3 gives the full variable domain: DGGITQSPKYLFRKEGQNVTLSCEQNLNHDAMYWYRQDPGQGLRLIYYSQIVNDFQKGDIAEGYSVSREKKESFPLTVTSAQKNPTAFYLCASNDRVHGYTFGSGTRLTVV.

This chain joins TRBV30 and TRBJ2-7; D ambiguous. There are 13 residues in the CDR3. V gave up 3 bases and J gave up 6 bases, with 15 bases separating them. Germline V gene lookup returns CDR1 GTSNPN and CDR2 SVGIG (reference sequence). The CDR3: CAWSAVGSTEQYF. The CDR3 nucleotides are TGTGCCTGGAGCGCCGTTGGGTCTACCGAGCAGTACTTC.

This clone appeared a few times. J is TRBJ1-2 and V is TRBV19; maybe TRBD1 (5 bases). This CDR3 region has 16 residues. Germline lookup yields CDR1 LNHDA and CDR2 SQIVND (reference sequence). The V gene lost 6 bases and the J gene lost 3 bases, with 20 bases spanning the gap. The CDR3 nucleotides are TGTGCCAGTAGCGCATCTCAGGGTAGAGCCCACTATGGCTACACCTTC. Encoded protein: CASSASQGRAHYGYTF.

The CDR3 DNA is TGTGCCAGCTCACCAGGGACAGGATCGCCAGATACGCAGTATTTT. It codes for CASSPGTGSPDTQYF. This sequence joins TRBV18 and TRBJ2-3; 8 nucleotides line up with TRBD1. Germline V lookup: CDR1 KGHSH, CDR2 LQKENI. Losses at the gene ends were 2 bases for V and 4 bases for J; bases not matched to a gene: 5. The CDR3 consists of 15 residues.

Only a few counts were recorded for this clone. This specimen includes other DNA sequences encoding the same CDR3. The CDR3: CASSGSGGYEQYF. In DNA, the CDR3 is TGTGCCAGCAGCGGGTCTGGAGGCTACGAGCAGTACTTC. The chain couples TRBV7-9 to TRBJ2-7; D is perhaps TRBD2 (5 bases). V shed 5 bases and J shed 3 bases, with 11 bases lying between them. CDR1 and CDR2 (germline): SEHNR, FQNEAQ (reference sequence). CDR3 length: 13 amino acids.

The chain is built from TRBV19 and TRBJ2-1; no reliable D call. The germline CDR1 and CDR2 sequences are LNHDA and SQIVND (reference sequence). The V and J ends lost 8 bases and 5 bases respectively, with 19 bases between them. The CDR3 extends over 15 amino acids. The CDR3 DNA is TGTGCCAGTCGTTTGGCCGGCCGAGGTGACAATGAGCAGTTCTTC. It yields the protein CASRLAGRGDNEQFF.